This record looks at one T cell receptor (beta chain) sequence and its context. Its antigen is undetermined. The record originates from a study of OX40 agonist ivuxolimab in advanced cancers. On the study more broadly: Patients receiving dose escalation had hepatocellular carcinoma, melanoma, renal cell or head and neck cancer. Treatment received earlier with anti-PD-1, anti-PD-L1 or anti-CTLA-4 agents was allowed, and more than 30% had some.

General study results and limits: Fewer expanded clones were found on average in CD4+ than in CD8+ T cells. Clonal expansion among partial responders at 0.1-3.0 mg/kg ranked near the lowest.

This CDR3 has 16 residues. The V segment lost 6 bases and the J segment 0 bases; nucleotides outside the gene matches: 8. The germline V gene encodes CDR1 MDHEN and CDR2 SYDVKM. This table comes from immunoSEQ multiplex PCR, and its TCRdb copy is limited to in-frame clones, with some not included. The data hold 69,000 or so clones, with 85% to 90% observed a single time. The material sequenced was CD4+ or CD8+ T cells sorted from blood, taken in a trial of the OX40 agonist ivuxolimab. This receptor was obtained from an adult with an advanced solid tumor such as melanoma, head and neck, liver or kidney cancer. The V and J genes are TRBV28 and TRBJ2-1; 7 nucleotides agree with TRBD2. For the CDR3, the DNA is TGTGCCAGCAGCTCGCTAGCGGCGAGCTCCTACAATGAGCAGTTCTTC. Translating gives CASSSLAASSYNEQFF.